These 30 T cell receptor beta chains were sequenced from one sample in a study of monozygotic twins with inflammatory bowel disease. TCRdb reanalyzed the 5' RACE reads, giving one entry per CDR3 protein sequence and no DNA. Found here are under 200,000 distinct CDR3 sequences; the top ten clones hold over 2.5%. The sequencing input was blood. Receptor source: a human donor with ulcerative colitis or Crohn's disease, or a healthy co-twin of an affected twin (not recorded which).

The V gene is TRBV28, the J gene TRBJ2-3; TCRdb names TRBD2, which stays unverified in the absence of DNA. The CDR3 is 18 residues long. The V gene's germline CDR1 is MDHEN and CDR2 SYDVKM. CDR3 sequence reads: CASSITGLAGFVTDTQYF.

Here the CDR3 reads CASSSGQVMNTEAFF. J is TRBJ1-1 and V is TRBV5-1. Looked up from germline, CDR1 is SGHRS and CDR2 is YFSETQ. The CDR3 runs to 15 residues.

The J gene is TRBJ2-5, the V gene TRBV4-1. The germline V gene has CDR1 MGHRA and CDR2 YSYEKL. This CDR3 has 13 amino acids. The CDR3: CASSWLIQETQYF.

The CDR3 region is CASSEALQGGELFF. The V gene is TRBV2, the J gene TRBJ2-2. This CDR3 comprises 14 residues. Germline CDR1 reads SNHLY; CDR2 reads FYNNEI.

The rearrangement uses TRBV5-1 and TRBJ2-6; TCRdb calls TRBD2, which cannot be checked without DNA. CDR1 is SGHRS, CDR2 YFSETQ, per germline. The CDR3 extends over 18 amino acids. This CDR3 is CASSLEASGRSGANVLTF.

V gene TRBV7-2 combines with J gene TRBJ2-3; TCRdb's assignment of TRBD1 cannot be checked, as there is no DNA. CDR1 and CDR2 from the germline V gene are SGHTA and FQGNSA. This CDR3 spans 15 amino acids. CDR3 sequence: CASSLEAGWTDTQYF.

The chain combines TRBV20-1 with TRBJ1-1. The germline CDR1 and CDR2 sequences are DFQATT and SNEGSKA (reference sequence). The CDR3 runs to 13 residues. This CDR3 reads CSARDDLNTEAFF.

The chain is built from TRBV5-1 and TRBJ2-1; without DNA, the TCRdb call of TRBD1 cannot be checked. Germline V gene data show CDR1 as SGHRS and CDR2 as YFSETQ. The CDR3 is 15 amino acids. The CDR3 loop is CASSLGVNSYNEQFF.

The V call is TRBV20-1, the J call TRBJ1-2; without DNA, the TCRdb call of TRBD1 cannot be checked. Per the germline V gene, CDR1 is DFQATT and CDR2 is SNEGSKA (reference sequence). The CDR3 has 15 amino acids. CDR3 sequence reads: CSAHPPGGAGYGYTF.

The chain's CDR3 is CASSRRANGDTEAFF. This chain joins TRBV6-4 and TRBJ1-1. This CDR3 has 15 residues. Germline V lookup: CDR1 MRHNA, CDR2 SNTAGT.

The rearrangement joins TRBV7-3 to TRBJ1-2; TCRdb outputs TRBD1, but without DNA this stays unchecked. This CDR3 is 15 amino acids long. Germline CDR1 reads SGHTA; CDR2 reads FQGTGA. The CDR3 loop reads CASSLNVDRAYGYTF.

This rearrangement joins TRBV7-2 to TRBJ1-5; TCRdb's D call of TRBD1 is untestable without DNA. This CDR3 contains 14 residues. The germline gives CDR1 SGHTA, CDR2 FQGNSA. The CDR3 here is CASSTMGGNQPQHF. Complete variable domain (other parts from reference TRBV7-2 and TRBJ1-5): GAGVSQSPSNKVTEKGKDVELRCDPISGHTALYWYRQSLGQGLEFLIYFQGNSAPDKSGLPSDRFSAERTGGSVSTLTIQRTQQEDSAVYLCASSTMGGNQPQHFGDGTRLSIL.

The genes are TRBV7-8 and TRBJ1-5; the TRBD1 assignment by TCRdb is unverifiable without DNA. Germline CDR1 is SGHVS and CDR2 is FQNEAQ. This CDR3 region has 17 residues. The CDR3 protein is CASTLNRRTGGFQPQHF. Based on the CDR3 plus reference TRBV7-8 and TRBJ1-5, the full variable domain is GAGVSQSPRYKVAKRGQDVALRCDPISGHVSLFWYQQALGQGPEFLTYFQNEAQLDKSGLPSDRFFAERPEGSVSTLKIQRTQQEDSAVYLCASTLNRRTGGFQPQHFGDGTRLSIL.

This chain connects TRBV9 to TRBJ2-1. The length of the CDR3 is 16 residues. The germline V gene has CDR1 SGDLS and CDR2 YYNGEE. CDR3 in amino acids: CASSVVAGGSYNEQFF.

The chain employs TRBV5-4 and TRBJ1-2. The length of the CDR3 is 12 residues. Germline V gene sequence: CDR1 SGHNT, CDR2 YYREEE (reference sequence). The CDR3 is CASSSPLHAYTF. Together with reference TRBV5-4 and TRBJ1-2, the CDR3 gives the full variable domain: ETGVTQSPTHLIKTRGQQVTLRCSSQSGHNTVSWYQQALGQGPQFIFQYYREEENGRGNFPPRFSGLQFPNYSSELNVNALELDDSALYLCASSSPLHAYTFGSGTRLTVV.

V usage is TRBV5-1 and J usage is TRBJ2-1; TCRdb picks TRBD1, but there is no DNA to check that call. In germline, CDR1 is SGHRS, CDR2 YFSETQ. The CDR3 totals 16 residues. CDR3 sequence reads: CASSLRQGAGYNEQFF.

The chain uses TRBV5-5 and TRBJ1-5; TCRdb selects TRBD1, and the lack of DNA leaves this call unchecked. Looked up from germline, CDR1 is SGHKS and CDR2 is YYEKEE (reference sequence). The CDR3 is 13 residues long. The CDR3 sequence is CASNQDINQPQHF.

This chain joins TRBV30 and TRBJ1-2. The CDR3 extends over 13 amino acids. Germline V gives CDR1 GTSNPN, CDR2 SVGIG (reference sequence). CDR3 region: CAWSSGVYYGYTF. Complete variable domain (other parts from reference TRBV30 and TRBJ1-2): SQTIHQWPATLVQPVGSPLSLECTVEGTSNPNLYWYRQAAGRGLQLLFYSVGIGQISSEVPQNLSASRPQDRQFILSSKKLLLSDSGFYLCAWSSGVYYGYTFGSGTRLTVV.

V gene TRBV7-2 combines with J gene TRBJ2-3; TCRdb calls TRBD2, which cannot be checked without DNA. The CDR3 covers 15 residues. Germline CDR1 is SGHTA and CDR2 is FQGNSA. CDR3 region: CASSLEGTPSDTQYF.

This chain links TRBV20-1 with TRBJ1-6. The CDR3 sequence is 13 residues long. Germline V gene lookup returns CDR1 DFQATT and CDR2 SNEGSKA (reference sequence). CDR3 sequence reads: CSAPVGNNSPLHF.

The chain combines TRBV5-8 with TRBJ2-1; TCRdb outputs TRBD1, but without DNA this stays unchecked. This CDR3 spans 15 amino acids. Per the germline V gene, CDR1 is SGHTS and CDR2 is YDEGEE. CDR3 region: CASSPRGSFYNEQFF.

This chain joins TRBV20-1 and TRBJ2-5. CDR3 size: 14 residues. Per germline, CDR1 DFQATT and CDR2 SNEGSKA (reference sequence). The CDR3 sequence: CSATNWEYQETQYF.

The rearrangement links TRBV20-1 to TRBJ2-7; TCRdb indicates TRBD1, and absent DNA this call remains unverified. Germline V lookup: CDR1 DFQATT, CDR2 SNEGSKA (reference sequence). This CDR3 is built from 13 residues. CDR3 amino acids: CSARRTVGYEQYF.

The chain is built from TRBV29-1 and TRBJ2-2; lacking DNA, the TRBD1 call made by TCRdb goes unchecked. Germline V gene sequence: CDR1 SQVTM, CDR2 ANQGSEA. The CDR3 is made up of 14 amino acids. The CDR3 is CSVQGQAGTGELFF.

The chain is built from TRBV10-2 and TRBJ1-5. The germline V gene has CDR1 WSHSY and CDR2 SAAADI. The CDR3 runs to 14 residues. This CDR3 reads CASSPINGGQPQHF.

The gene calls are TRBV20-1 and TRBJ2-7; without DNA, the TCRdb call of TRBD1 cannot be checked. Germline V gene lookup returns CDR1 DFQATT and CDR2 SNEGSKA (reference sequence). This CDR3 is built from 11 residues. The CDR3 region is CSAPGLYEQYF.

The CDR3 here is CASSGQGDRDEQYF. The V and J genes are TRBV19 and TRBJ2-7; TCRdb designates TRBD1, a call that cannot be tested without DNA. The germline V gene has CDR1 LNHDA and CDR2 SQIVND (reference sequence). The CDR3 contains 14 residues.

The V and J genes are TRBV5-1 and TRBJ2-2. CDR1 SGHRS and CDR2 YFSETQ come from the germline V gene. This CDR3 contains 15 residues. The CDR3 sequence is CASSFLRGSTGELFF.

This CDR3 is CASSARQGRGAEAFF. The chain couples TRBV6-1 to TRBJ1-1; the D call of TRBD1 rests on TCRdb alone, since no DNA is present to check it. The CDR3 totals 15 residues. Germline V CDR1 and CDR2: MNHNS, SASEGT.

The J gene is TRBJ2-7, the V gene TRBV4-3; TCRdb gives TRBD1 as the D gene, but with no DNA this cannot be confirmed. Germline CDR1 LGHNA, CDR2 YSLEER. The CDR3 length is 15 residues. Here the CDR3 reads CASSPRQGAAYEQYF.